A selection of T cell receptor beta chains follows, all from one sample in a study of identical twins. TCRdb re-called the 5' RACE reads through MiXCR, storing one row per CDR3 protein. Here the sample spans fewer than 800,000 distinct CDR3 sequences, about 7.6% being singletons. The data were also submitted as part of a second study, on yellow fever vaccine responses in identical twins.

Sequencing input: PBMCs. These receptors originate from a woman between 18 and 29 years old in good health. Both conserved end residues are trimmed from each CDR3. Each record gives: clone size, V gene, J gene, CDR3 protein. Only part of the rows carry a size: once, few, many, or a class if the clone is expanded.

size: few; V: TRBV6-1; J: TRBJ2-5; CDR3: ATGLAGGPWETQY
size: many; V: TRBV12-3/TRBV12-4; J: TRBJ2-1; CDR3: ASSLAGSAPNEQF
size: many; V: TRBV4-1; J: TRBJ2-1; CDR3: ASSPPGQGPNEQF
size: many; V: TRBV12-3/TRBV12-4; J: TRBJ2-3; CDR3: ASSLAGWPSQY
size: many; V: TRBV7-9; J: TRBJ2-3; CDR3: ASSSITGTDTQY
size: many; V: TRBV18; J: TRBJ2-3; CDR3: ASSPPSRDTQY
size: many; V: TRBV24-1; J: TRBJ2-1; CDR3: ATSDSGPLSYNEQF
size: many; V: TRBV12-3/TRBV12-4; J: TRBJ1-1; CDR3: ASSLSTLNTEAF
size: -; V: TRBV24-1; J: TRBJ2-3; CDR3: ATSARMADTQY
size: few; V: TRBV12-3/TRBV12-4; J: TRBJ1-1; CDR3: ASSLRVPNTEAF
size: few; V: TRBV6-6; J: TRBJ2-2; CDR3: ASSYIGNGELF
size: many; V: TRBV11-2; J: TRBJ2-5; CDR3: ASSYRLAGVEGTQY
size: few; V: TRBV4-1; J: TRBJ1-1; CDR3: ASSQLPTGLLTEAF
size: many; V: TRBV12-3/TRBV12-4; J: TRBJ1-4; CDR3: ASSQDVGKEKLF
size: many; V: TRBV5-1; J: TRBJ2-7; CDR3: ASSSAGKSYEQY
size: many; V: TRBV20-1; J: TRBJ2-5; CDR3: SARLAPETQY
size: many; V: TRBV5-1; J: TRBJ2-2; CDR3: ASSEVPTATGELF
size: -; V: TRBV9; J: TRBJ2-5; CDR3: ASSVGGGGAETQY
size: few; V: TRBV5-1; J: TRBJ2-3; CDR3: ASTPLGASGDTQY
size: few; V: TRBV12-3/TRBV12-4; J: TRBJ2-7; CDR3: ASSFDFLSGYYEQY